This paragraph reports one T cell receptor beta chain. This entry comes from a study of PD-L1 blockade in urothelial cancer. CDR1 MNHNS and CDR2 SASEGT come from the germline V gene. V shed 1 base, J shed 6 bases, and the junction held 11 bases outside the gene matches. The CDR3 has 17 residues. Sequencing used immunoSEQ multiplex PCR; TCRdb keeps in-frame clones, though not all of them. The profile shows roughly 40,000 clones, about 80% of them singletons. This TCR was sampled from a man between 65 and 85 years old with urothelial cancer. This specimen was PBMCs, taken around atezolizumab (anti-PD-L1) treatment. The V call is TRBV6-1, the J call TRBJ2-3, with 9 nucleotides matching TRBD2. The CDR3 sequence: CASSEEMTAGGRDTQYF. The CDR3 DNA is TGTGCCAGCAGTGAAGAAATGACGGCGGGAGGGAGGGATACGCAGTATTTT.